The 30 T cell receptor beta chains presented below share a single source sample, sequenced in a study of Tregs in tolerant kidney transplant recipients. This table comes from immunoSEQ multiplex PCR, and its TCRdb copy is limited to in-frame clones, with some not included. The profile shows some 90,000 clones, over 85% of them singletons. Input material: CD8+ T cells from blood. All receptors come from a human donor in good health.

The J gene is TRBJ2-1, the V gene TRBV19; 12 bases fit TRBD2. V lost 4 bases and J lost 8; bases outside the gene matches: 15. The CDR3 spans 18 residues. The germline CDR1 and CDR2 sequences are LNHDA and SQIVND (reference sequence). The CDR3 sequence is CASSTLSNGLAGGDEQFF. CDR3 in DNA: TGTGCCAGTAGTACTCTATCCAACGGTCTAGCGGGGGGGGATGAGCAGTTCTTC.

This chain uses TRBV15 with TRBJ2-2; weak D call: TRBD2 (5 bases). With 1 base removed from V and 7 bases from J, the gap between germline ends came to 7 bases. Germline CDR1 and CDR2: LNHNV and YYDKDF (reference sequence). The length of the CDR3 is 13 residues. CDR3 amino acids: CATSRVAGGELFF. CDR3 sequence (DNA): TGTGCCACCAGCAGAGTTGCGGGCGGGGAGCTGTTTTTT.

In this sample, this clone turned up a few times. The chain recombines TRBV27 with TRBJ2-5; 8 bases are a match to TRBD1. The CDR3 extends over 15 amino acids. The J segment lost 5 bases and the V segment lost 6 bases, leaving 11 bases of the junction unmatched. The V gene's germline CDR1 is MNHEY and CDR2 SMNVEV (reference sequence). Here the CDR3 reads CASSPPDRAGETQYF. The DNA for the CDR3 is TGTGCCAGCAGCCCGCCGGACAGGGCAGGGGAGACCCAGTACTTC.

The chain carries TRBV9 and TRBJ2-1; D is undetermined. CDR3 length: 12 residues. V was cut by 4 bases and J by 4 bases, with 6 bases left in between. Per the germline V gene, CDR1 is SGDLS and CDR2 is YYNGEE. CDR3 sequence reads: CASSSNYNEQFF. The DNA of the CDR3 is TGTGCCAGCAGCTCGAATTACAATGAGCAGTTCTTC.

The J gene is TRBJ2-7, the V gene TRBV27; D could derive from TRBD1 or TRBD2 (5 bases each). Germline lookup yields CDR1 MNHEY and CDR2 SMNVEV (reference sequence). The CDR3 has 12 amino acids. The ends were cut back, 8 bases at V and 4 bases at J, with 12 bases in the middle. The CDR3 region is CASGEGLYEQYF. CDR3 DNA sequence: TGTGCCAGCGGTGAGGGGCTTTACGAGCAGTACTTC.

This clone was seen only once. The chain employs TRBV7-2 and TRBJ2-3, with 9 positions matching TRBD2. Germline CDR1 SGHTA, CDR2 FQGNSA. Losses at the gene ends were 5 bases for V and 0 bases for J; bases not matched to a gene: 6. This CDR3 region has 16 residues. In DNA form, the CDR3 reads TGTGCCAGCAGCCCCCGGACTAGCGATAGCACAGATACGCAGTATTTT. Encoded protein: CASSPRTSDSTDTQYF.

The rearrangement links TRBV7-9 to TRBJ2-7; D is unclear. The CDR3 sequence is 13 residues long. Germline loops: CDR1 SEHNR, CDR2 FQNEAQ (reference sequence). V lost 0 bases to trimming and J lost 3 bases, with 6 bases between them. The CDR3 loop reads CASSLAGYYEQYF. CDR3 sequence (DNA): TGTGCCAGCAGCTTAGCGGGCTACTACGAGCAGTACTTC.

The chain carries TRBV27 and TRBJ2-5; the match to TRBD1 covers 9 bases. V was pared by 4 bases and J by 6 bases, with 6 bases of the junction left unmatched. CDR1 MNHEY and CDR2 SMNVEV come from the germline V gene (reference sequence). The CDR3 sequence is 14 residues long. The CDR3 protein is CASSSTGGRKTQYF. CDR3 DNA sequence: TGTGCCAGCAGTTCGACAGGGGGAAGAAAGACCCAGTACTTC.

The V gene is TRBV27, the J gene TRBJ2-7, with 8 bases fitting TRBD1. The germline gives CDR1 MNHEY, CDR2 SMNVEV (reference sequence). V shed 2 bases, J shed 2 bases, and the junction held 2 bases outside the gene matches. The CDR3 consists of 14 residues. The CDR3 loop reads CASSLDRGPYEQYF. CDR3 nucleotides: TGTGCCAGCAGTTTAGACAGGGGCCCCTACGAGCAGTACTTC.

The chain carries TRBV7-9 and TRBJ2-6; D uncertain. Germline values: CDR1 SEHNR, CDR2 FQNEAQ (reference sequence). Trimming cost V 1 base and J 1 base, with 8 bases left between them. This CDR3 has 16 residues. CDR3 in DNA: TGTGCCAGCAGCTTAGTTTTAGTTTCTGGGGCCAACGTCCTGACTTTC. It codes for CASSLVLVSGANVLTF.

CDR3 sequence (DNA): TGTGCCAGCAGCTTCCGGACAGGGGGCAACGAGCAGTACTTC. Its protein product is CASSFRTGGNEQYF. The chain employs TRBV13 and TRBJ2-7; 11 bases align to TRBD1. The germline V gene has CDR1 PRHDT and CDR2 FYEKMQ (reference sequence). The trim removed 3 bases at V and 5 bases at J, leaving 3 bases unmatched. The CDR3 has 14 residues.

The V call is TRBV7-9, the J call TRBJ1-1; D unclear. V lost 7 bases, J lost 3 bases, and 18 bases lay in between. Germline V gene lookup returns CDR1 SEHNR and CDR2 FQNEAQ (reference sequence). The CDR3 extends over 15 amino acids. CDR3 amino acids: CASTNFDRLHTEAFF. The CDR3 region has the DNA TGTGCCAGCACTAATTTTGACCGTCTTCACACTGAAGCTTTCTTT.

This clone was observed a handful of times. The gene calls are TRBV6-5 and TRBJ2-5; D assignment may be TRBD1 or TRBD2 (6 bases each). V lost 0 bases, J lost 5 bases, and 16 bases lay in between. CDR1 is MNHEY and CDR2 is SVGAGI in the germline V gene. CDR3 length: 16 residues. As DNA, the CDR3 is TGTGCCAGCAGTTACTCGACGGGGGCCCCGAGGGAGACCCAGTACTTC. As protein: CASSYSTGAPRETQYF.

The V call is TRBV27, the J call TRBJ1-2; 8 positions agree with TRBD1. Germline V CDR1 and CDR2: MNHEY, SMNVEV (reference sequence). This CDR3 spans 15 amino acids. The V gene end was trimmed by 4 bases and the J gene end by 2 bases; junction bases not matched to a gene: 6. The CDR3 here is CASSSPDRDNYGYTF. CDR3 nucleotides: TGTGCCAGCAGTTCTCCGGACAGGGACAACTATGGCTACACCTTC.

CDR3 protein: CASSLSAGAYEQYF. The CDR3 nucleotides read TGTGCCAGCAGTTTATCGGCAGGGGCGTACGAGCAGTACTTC. The genes are TRBV27 and TRBJ2-7, with D perhaps matching TRBD1 (6 bases). There are 14 residues in the CDR3. The germline V gene encodes CDR1 MNHEY and CDR2 SMNVEV (reference sequence). Trimming cost V 0 bases and J 4 bases, with 10 bases left between them.

V is TRBV5-6 and J is TRBJ2-7; unclear D gene. Trimming shortened V by 4 bases and J by 8 bases, and 13 bases separated the two germline ends. The CDR3 spans 12 residues. Germline lookup yields CDR1 SGHDT and CDR2 YYEEEE. CDR3 residues: CASSAGLPQQYF. The DNA for the CDR3 is TGTGCCAGCAGCGCTGGGCTCCCTCAGCAGTACTTC.

The V call is TRBV29-1, the J call TRBJ1-1; D is perhaps TRBD1 (6 bases). Trimming took 5 bases from V and 4 from J, leaving 17 bases between them. The CDR3 has 14 amino acids. Germline V gene lookup returns CDR1 SQVTM and CDR2 ANQGSEA. CDR3 loop: CSVPRTVSGTEAFF. CDR3 nucleotide sequence: TGCAGCGTTCCAAGGACAGTCTCCGGCACTGAAGCTTTCTTT.

V and J are TRBV6-5 and TRBJ2-1; TRBD2 is a possible D gene (6 bases). Germline CDR1 is MNHEY and CDR2 is SVGAGI. Between the trimmed V and J ends, which lost 8 bases and 2 bases, there was a span of 16 bases. The CDR3 covers 15 residues. The CDR3 is CASSLIAVAYNEQFF. CDR3 DNA: TGTGCCAGCTCCTTGATAGCGGTGGCCTACAATGAGCAGTTCTTC.

The count of this clone is one. V and J are TRBV5-1 and TRBJ2-7, with 10 bases matching TRBD2. The CDR3 is 13 amino acids. J lost 2 bases, V lost 7 bases, and 3 bases had no gene match. In germline, CDR1 is SGHRS, CDR2 YFSETQ. The CDR3: CASGLAGAYEQYF. CDR3 DNA sequence: TGCGCCAGCGGGCTAGCGGGAGCCTACGAGCAGTACTTC.

V usage is TRBV7-9 and J usage is TRBJ2-7; D may be TRBD1 or TRBD2 (6 bases each). The V end was cut by 3 bases, the J end by 7 bases, with 16 bases between. Germline CDR1 is SEHNR and CDR2 is FQNEAQ (reference sequence). This CDR3 has 14 amino acids. DNA for the CDR3: TGTGCCAGCAGCTTTGACCGGGGGCGGCGGGAGCAGTACTTC. This gives the protein CASSFDRGRREQYF.

CDR3 DNA sequence: TGTGCCAGCAGCTTAACTAGCGGGGGGCGGGGTGAGCAGTTCTTC. Translating it yields CASSLTSGGRGEQFF. J is TRBJ2-1 and V is TRBV7-2; 12 nucleotides match TRBD2. The CDR3 loop spans 15 amino acids. CDR1 and CDR2 from the germline V gene are SGHTA and FQGNSA. J lost 9 bases, V lost 2 bases, and 5 bases had no gene match.

This clone is a singleton in its sample. This chain uses TRBV4-1 with TRBJ2-7, with 7 bases lining up with TRBD2. V was clipped by 1 base and J by 0 bases; unmatched bases: 9. CDR1 is MGHRA and CDR2 is YSYEKL in the germline V gene. The CDR3 is 17 residues long. CDR3 DNA sequence: TGCGCCAGCAGCCAAGGGGAGGGGTGGGAAAGCTCCTACGAGCAGTACTTC. Its protein is CASSQGEGWESSYEQYF.

The V call is TRBV4-1, the J call TRBJ2-3; 8 nucleotides line up with TRBD1. Per germline, CDR1 MGHRA and CDR2 YSYEKL. After removal of 9 bases from V and 5 bases from J, the junction contained 13 bases not matched to a gene. This CDR3 is 15 amino acids long. CDR3 sequence reads: CASHPQGAQVDTQYF. CDR3 DNA: TGCGCCAGTCACCCCCAGGGGGCGCAGGTAGATACGCAGTATTTT.

This clone came up once. V and J are TRBV30 and TRBJ2-7, with D perhaps being TRBD1 or TRBD2 (5 bases each). Trimming removed 2 bases at V and 4 bases at J, with 15 bases between. Germline assignment: CDR1 GTSNPN and CDR2 SVGIG (reference sequence). This CDR3 comprises 14 residues. The CDR3 reads CAWSPGPPSYEQYF. CDR3 coding DNA: TGTGCCTGGAGTCCGGGACCTCCCTCTTACGAGCAGTACTTC. The full variable domain, in which reference TRBV30 and TRBJ2-7 provide the parts outside the CDR3, is SQTIHQWPATLVQPVGSPLSLECTVEGTSNPNLYWYRQAAGRGLQLLFYSVGIGQISSEVPQNLSASRPQDRQFILSSKKLLLSDSGFYLCAWSPGPPSYEQYFGPGTRLTVT.

The chain is built from TRBV4-1 and TRBJ1-6; D unclear. The germline V and J ends were trimmed by 0 bases and 4 bases, with 13 bases remaining between them. Germline V gene sequence: CDR1 MGHRA, CDR2 YSYEKL. The CDR3 loop spans 17 amino acids. Here the CDR3 reads CASSQDRTSHYNSPLHF. The CDR3 coding sequence is TGCGCCAGCAGCCAAGATAGAACCAGCCATTATAATTCACCCCTCCACTTT.

The chain recombines TRBV19 with TRBJ2-1; 10 positions match TRBD2. The CDR3 sequence is 17 residues long. From germline, CDR1 is LNHDA and CDR2 SQIVND (reference sequence). The ends lost 3 bases at V and 6 bases at J; junction bases unmatched: 11. The CDR3, as DNA: TGTGCCAGTAGTATTGTCCAAGAGCTAGCGGGAGTCAATGAGCAGTTCTTC. The encoded protein is CASSIVQELAGVNEQFF.

The CDR3: CASSPRYEDGTETQYF. CDR3 DNA sequence: TGTGCCAGCTCACCACGATACGAGGATGGCACGGAGACCCAGTACTTC. The chain has TRBV18 and TRBJ2-5; D is uncertain. Trimming took off 1 base at V and 5 bases at J, with 17 bases between the two ends. Germline V gene lookup returns CDR1 KGHSH and CDR2 LQKENI. The CDR3 has 16 amino acids.

This chain connects TRBV11-1 to TRBJ2-3; D possibly matches TRBD1 or TRBD2 (5 bases each). V lost 5 bases, J lost 0 bases, and 12 bases lay in between. Germline V gene lookup returns CDR1 SGHAT and CDR2 FQDESV (reference sequence). CDR3 length equals 15 residues. The CDR3 protein is CASSPGRTSTDTQYF. CDR3 DNA: TGTGCCAGCAGCCCGGGACGTACTAGCACAGATACGCAGTATTTT.

The chain combines TRBV19 with TRBJ2-1; tentatively, D is TRBD2 (5 bases). This CDR3 has 13 residues. V was clipped by 3 bases and J by 10 bases, with 13 bases between them. Germline V gene data show CDR1 as LNHDA and CDR2 as SQIVND (reference sequence). CDR3 coding DNA: TGTGCCAGTAGTATGGGCGGGCTAATAGAGCAGTTCTTC. Its translation: CASSMGGLIEQFF.

This chain joins TRBV4-1 and TRBJ2-7; maybe TRBD2 (6 bases). The CDR3 totals 14 residues. Trimming pared 4 bases from V and 2 bases from J, leaving 12 bases between. Germline CDR1 is MGHRA and CDR2 is YSYEKL. The CDR3 DNA sequence: TGCGCCAGCAGCCCCGGGACTGCAACCTACGAGCAGTACTTC. Its translation: CASSPGTATYEQYF.